The clone carrying this T cell receptor beta chain was picked up many times. The sample belongs to a study of T cells in Graves' hyperthyroidism and ophthalmopathy. Using RNA transcripts as the source, TCR beta CDR3 regions were amplified. Using the HTBI primer set, a first-round RT-PCR was run on the TCR CDR3. TCRdb fed the multiplex PCR reads into MiXCR, producing one record per CDR3 protein. The data show 640,000 or so distinct CDR3 sequences, roughly 15% seen once. The sequencing sample was made of blood. The clonotype comes from a woman in her thirties or forties with Graves' ophthalmopathy.

The chain's CDR3 is CSAPGLAPGELFF. As DNA, the CDR3 is TGCAGTGCACCGGGACTAGCTCCCGGGGAGCTGTTTTTT. This chain links TRBV20-1 with TRBJ2-2; 9 bases align to TRBD2. Germline CDR1 is DFQATT and CDR2 is SNEGSKA (reference sequence). V shed 6 bases and J 6 bases; nucleotides not matched to a gene: 5. The CDR3 is 13 residues long.